This is a list of T cell receptor beta chains from one sample in a study of T cell repertoires in cytomegalovirus infection. One entry per CDR3 protein results from TCRdb running MiXCR on the reads. The sample lists around 300,000 distinct CDR3 sequences; around 9.5% were seen once. What was sequenced was PBMCs. The source is a human donor in good health (CMV status not recorded). Some clones in this sample may be carry-over from other donors' samples. CDR3s include the opening cysteine and the closing phenylalanine or tryptophan. D genes are given only for firm matches. Part of the rows lack a size; the others show once, few, many or a class for expanded clones.

J gene	clone size	V gene	D gene	CDR3 protein	CDR3 DNA
TRBJ2-7	many	TRBV11-2	TRBD1	CASSLGAGTGAGEQYF	TGTGCCAGCAGCTTAGGGGCCGGGACAGGGGCTGGGGAGCAGTACTTC
TRBJ2-3	many	TRBV7-3	.	CASSLKRAGLRTDTQYF	TGTGCCAGCAGCTTAAAGCGTGCGGGGCTGCGCACAGATACGCAGTATTTT
TRBJ1-1	many	TRBV11-1	.	CASSFGAMNTEAFF	TGTGCCAGCAGCTTCGGGGCGATGAACACTGAAGCTTTCTTT
TRBJ2-1	once	TRBV10-3	.	CAISDAGDQSYNEQFF	TGTGCCATCAGTGATGCCGGCGATCAATCGTACAATGAGCAGTTCTTC
TRBJ2-5	many	TRBV7-3	.	CASSLLSSGETQYF	TGTGCCAGCAGCTTACTTTCTTCGGGGGAGACCCAGTACTTC
TRBJ2-5	few	TRBV6-1	.	CASRLGRFQETQYF	TGTGCCAGCAGGCTGGGACGGTTCCAAGAGACCCAGTACTTC
TRBJ2-1	.	TRBV20-1	TRBD2	CSASGGIYNEQFF	TGCAGTGCTAGCGGGGGGATTTACAATGAGCAGTTCTTC
TRBJ2-7	few	TRBV3-1	.	CASSRGSADAYEQYF	TGTGCCAGCAGCCGGGGGTCGGCGGATGCCTACGAGCAGTACTTC
TRBJ2-1	.	TRBV6-5	TRBD2	CASSLRTSGTRYNEQFF	TGTGCCAGCAGTCTCAGGACTAGCGGGACCCGCTACAATGAGCAGTTCTTC
TRBJ2-3	few	TRBV27	.	CASSGRVTDTQYF	TGTGCCAGCAGCGGACGGGTCACAGATACGCAGTATTTT
TRBJ2-7	many	TRBV7-2	TRBD2	CASSSRGAGGRSSYEQYF	TGTGCCAGCAGCTCCCGGGGAGCGGGGGGGAGAAGCTCCTACGAGCAGTACTTC
TRBJ1-3	many	TRBV11-2	.	CASSFSGSNTIYF	TGTGCCAGCAGCTTTTCGGGATCAAACACCATATATTTT
TRBJ2-1	few	TRBV6-1	TRBD2	CASSGWIAGAGGSYNEQFF	TGTGCCAGCAGTGGCTGGATAGCGGGAGCAGGGGGGTCCTACAATGAGCAGTTCTTC
TRBJ1-3	many	TRBV25-1	.	CASRQTGNTIYF	TGTGCCAGCAGACAGACTGGAAACACCATATATTTT
TRBJ1-5	.	TRBV28	.	CASSLVSGNNQPQHF	TGTGCCAGCAGTTTAGTGAGCGGAAACAATCAGCCCCAGCATTTT
TRBJ1-2	.	TRBV4-2	.	CASSQDANYGYTF	TGTGCCAGCAGCCAAGATGCTAACTATGGCTACACCTTC
TRBJ2-5	many	TRBV7-4	.	CASSLVYSGCTQYF	TGTGCCAGCAGCCTAGTCTATTCGGGGTGTACCCAGTACTTC
TRBJ1-2	few	TRBV12-3/TRBV12-4	TRBD1	CASTKRQGNYGYTF	TGTGCCAGCACCAAAAGACAGGGAAACTATGGCTACACCTTC
TRBJ2-1	many	TRBV7-9	TRBD1	CASSSGGDRGPNEQFF	TGTGCCAGCAGCTCGGGGGGGGACAGGGGTCCCAATGAGCAGTTCTTC
TRBJ2-1	few	TRBV6-2/TRBV6-3	TRBD1	CASRTGGREQFF	TGTGCCAGCCGGACAGGGGGCCGTGAGCAGTTCTTC
TRBJ2-7	many	TRBV25-1	TRBD2	CASSSTGGLVPQQYF	TGTGCCAGCAGTAGTACGGGAGGGCTTGTCCCTCAGCAGTACTTC
TRBJ1-4	few	TRBV25-1	TRBD1	CASSRGDRQNEKLFF	TGTGCCAGCTCCCGGGGGGACAGGCAAAATGAAAAACTGTTTTTT
TRBJ2-3	many	TRBV7-2	.	CASSPKVGSPTDTQYF	TGTGCCAGCAGCCCCAAGGTGGGGAGTCCCACAGATACGCAGTATTTT
TRBJ2-5	many	TRBV7-2	TRBD1	CASSSLRQGAGETQYF	TGTGCCAGCAGCTCGCTACGACAGGGGGCGGGAGAGACCCAGTACTTC
TRBJ1-6	few	TRBV12-3/TRBV12-4	.	CASSLGTGHRSNSPLHF	TGTGCCAGCAGTTTAGGCACAGGGCATCGGAGTAATTCACCCCTCCACTTT
TRBJ1-5	.	TRBV7-9	.	CASSYPEKPQHF	TGTGCCAGCAGCTATCCCGAGAAGCCCCAGCATTTT
TRBJ1-4	.	TRBV4-1	TRBD1	CASSQGQGTWNEKLFF	TGCGCCAGCAGCCAAGGACAGGGGACGTGGAATGAAAAACTGTTTTTT
TRBJ2-1	many	TRBV7-6	.	CASSLVGSGNEQFF	TGTGCCAGCAGCTTAGTCGGGAGCGGAAATGAGCAGTTCTTC
TRBJ2-5	many	TRBV7-2	TRBD2	CASKSGGRRETQYF	TGTGCCTCGAAGAGCGGGGGGCGTCGGGAGACCCAGTACTTC
TRBJ2-6	many	TRBV7-2	.	CASSLADRPSGANVLTF	TGTGCCAGCAGCTTAGCGGACAGACCCTCTGGGGCCAACGTCCTGACTTTC
TRBJ2-7	.	TRBV11-1	.	CASSLGIGRRSYEQYF	TGTGCCAGCAGCTTAGGGATTGGACGGCGCTCCTACGAGCAGTACTTC
TRBJ2-3	.	TRBV6-6	.	CASSYSEGPDTQYF	TGTGCCAGCAGTTACTCGGAGGGTCCAGATACGCAGTATTTT
TRBJ2-1	once	TRBV19	.	CASSPDPSSYNEQFF	TGTGCCAGTAGCCCGGACCCTAGCTCCTACAATGAGCAGTTCTTC
TRBJ1-1	few	TRBV15	.	CATSVGRWNTEAFF	TGTGCCACCTCGGTTGGCAGATGGAACACTGAAGCTTTCTTT
TRBJ1-5	.	TRBV5-1	.	CASSLAALGSNQPQHF	TGCGCCAGCAGCTTGGCCGCATTAGGGAGCAATCAGCCCCAGCATTTT
TRBJ1-4	.	TRBV29-1	.	CSALDSEKLFF	TGCAGCGCTTTGGACAGTGAAAAACTGTTTTTT
TRBJ2-2	many	TRBV7-2	TRBD1	CASNLRGDRSLKAGELFF	TGTGCCAGCAACCTAAGGGGGGACAGGTCTCTAAAGGCCGGGGAGCTGTTTTTT
TRBJ2-7	.	TRBV12-3/TRBV12-4	.	CASSRTVFYEQYF	TGTGCCAGCAGTCGGACAGTATTCTACGAGCAGTACTTC
TRBJ2-2	.	TRBV6-1	.	CASSEGGAGELFF	TGTGCCAGCAGTGAGGGGGGTGCCGGGGAGCTGTTTTTT
TRBJ2-3	many	TRBV20-1	.	CSAHPSSSSTDTQYF	TGCAGTGCTCACCCTAGTAGCTCTAGCACAGATACGCAGTATTTT
TRBJ2-3	.	TRBV6-2/TRBV6-3	TRBD2	CASTPPTSGRTDTQYF	TGTGCCAGCACCCCCCCGACTAGCGGCCGCACAGATACGCAGTATTTT
TRBJ1-5	.	TRBV6-1	.	CASSEARVQPQHF	TGTGCCAGCAGTGAGGCTAGGGTACAGCCCCAGCATTTT
TRBJ2-2	many	TRBV7-2	.	CASSLSQWGSGELFF	TGTGCCAGCAGCCTTTCCCAATGGGGGAGCGGGGAGCTGTTTTTT
TRBJ2-6	many	TRBV7-2	.	CASRSSNSGANVLTF	TGTGCCAGCAGGTCCAGCAACTCTGGGGCCAACGTCCTGACTTTC
TRBJ1-2	many	TRBV2	.	CASSEGGYYGYTF	TGTGCCAGCAGTGAGGGGGGGTACTATGGCTACACCTTC
TRBJ2-1	.	TRBV4-2	TRBD2	CASSQARGGANNEQFF	TGTGCCAGCAGCCAAGCCCGCGGGGGGGCCAACAATGAGCAGTTCTTC
TRBJ2-7	.	TRBV20-1	TRBD2	CSAVAGSYEQYF	TGCAGTGCGGTAGCGGGATCGTACGAGCAGTACTTC
TRBJ1-1	few	TRBV4-2	.	CASSPQTVGTEAFF	TGTGCCAGCAGCCCGCAGACGGTGGGCACTGAAGCTTTCTTT
TRBJ2-5	many	TRBV7-8	TRBD2	CASSTDPLAGGPETQYF	TGTGCCAGCAGCACAGACCCCCTAGCGGGAGGCCCGGAGACCCAGTACTTC
TRBJ1-6	few	TRBV7-9	.	CASSLALTDSPLHF	TGTGCCAGCAGCTTAGCGTTAACAGATTCACCCCTCCACTTT
TRBJ2-1	.	TRBV5-1	TRBD1	CASSLQQGLSNEQFF	TGCGCCAGCAGCTTGCAACAGGGGTTGAGCAATGAGCAGTTCTTC
TRBJ2-5	few	TRBV6-1	.	CASSSSLRGRQETQYF	TGTGCCAGCAGCTCGTCTCTACGGGGGCGACAAGAGACCCAGTACTTC
TRBJ2-1	once	TRBV9	.	CASSVADSSYNEQFF	TGTGCCAGCAGCGTAGCAGACAGCTCCTACAATGAGCAGTTCTTC
TRBJ2-7	many	TRBV28	.	CASSFVTGTHEQYF	TGTGCCAGCAGTTTTGTTACGGGAACCCACGAGCAGTACTTC
TRBJ2-7	.	TRBV4-3	.	CASSHSTRSYEQYF	TGCGCCAGCAGCCACAGTACCAGGTCCTACGAGCAGTACTTC